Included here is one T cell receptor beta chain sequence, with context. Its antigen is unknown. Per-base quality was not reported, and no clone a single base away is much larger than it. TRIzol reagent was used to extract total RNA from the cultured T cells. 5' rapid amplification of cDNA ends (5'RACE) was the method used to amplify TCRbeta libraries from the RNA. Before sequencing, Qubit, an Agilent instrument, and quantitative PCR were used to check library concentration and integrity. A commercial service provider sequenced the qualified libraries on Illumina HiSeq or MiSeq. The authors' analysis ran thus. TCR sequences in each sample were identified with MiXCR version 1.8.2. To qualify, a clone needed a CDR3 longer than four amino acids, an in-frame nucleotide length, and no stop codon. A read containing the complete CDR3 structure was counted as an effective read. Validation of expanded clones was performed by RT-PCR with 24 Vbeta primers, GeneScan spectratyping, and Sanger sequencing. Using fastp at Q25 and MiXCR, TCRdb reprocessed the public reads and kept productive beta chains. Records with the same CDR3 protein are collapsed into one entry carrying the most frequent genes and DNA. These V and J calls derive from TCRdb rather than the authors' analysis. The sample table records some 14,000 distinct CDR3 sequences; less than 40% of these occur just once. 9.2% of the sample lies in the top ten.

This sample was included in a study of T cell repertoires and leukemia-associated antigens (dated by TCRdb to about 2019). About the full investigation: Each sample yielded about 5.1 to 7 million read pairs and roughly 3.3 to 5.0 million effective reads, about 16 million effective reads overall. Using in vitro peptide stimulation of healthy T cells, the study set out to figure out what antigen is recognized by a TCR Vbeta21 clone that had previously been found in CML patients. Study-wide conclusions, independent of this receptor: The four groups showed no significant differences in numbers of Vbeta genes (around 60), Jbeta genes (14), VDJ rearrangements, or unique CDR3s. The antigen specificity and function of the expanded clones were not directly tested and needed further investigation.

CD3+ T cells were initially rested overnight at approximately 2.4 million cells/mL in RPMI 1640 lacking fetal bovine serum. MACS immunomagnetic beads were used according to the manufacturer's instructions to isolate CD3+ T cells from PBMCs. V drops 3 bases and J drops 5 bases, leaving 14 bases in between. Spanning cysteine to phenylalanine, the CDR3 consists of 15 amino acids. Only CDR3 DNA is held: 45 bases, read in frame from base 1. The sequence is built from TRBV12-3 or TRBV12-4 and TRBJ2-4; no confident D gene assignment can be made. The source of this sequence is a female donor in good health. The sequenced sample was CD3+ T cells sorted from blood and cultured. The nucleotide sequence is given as TGTGCCAGCAGTTTGGAAAGGAGCCCTCAAAACATTCAGTACTTC. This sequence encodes CASSLERSPQNIQYF.